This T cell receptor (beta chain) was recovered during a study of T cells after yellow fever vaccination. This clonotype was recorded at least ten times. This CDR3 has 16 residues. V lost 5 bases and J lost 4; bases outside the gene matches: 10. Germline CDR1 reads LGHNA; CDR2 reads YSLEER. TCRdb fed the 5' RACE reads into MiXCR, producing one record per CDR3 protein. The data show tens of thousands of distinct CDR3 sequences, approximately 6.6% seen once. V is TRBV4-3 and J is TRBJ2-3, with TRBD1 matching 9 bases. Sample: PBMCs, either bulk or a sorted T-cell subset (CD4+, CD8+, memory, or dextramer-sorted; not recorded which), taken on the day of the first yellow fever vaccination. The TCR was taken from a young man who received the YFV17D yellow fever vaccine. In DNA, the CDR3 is TGCGCCAGCAGCTCCTACCGAGGACAGGGGCCAGATACGCAGTATTTT. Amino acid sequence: CASSSYRGQGPDTQYF.